The present entry profiles one T cell receptor beta chain with its context. Its antigen remains unknown. The V and J ends lost 0 bases and 1 base, in that order; junction bases with no gene match: 8. This CDR3 has 18 residues. CDR1 and CDR2 (germline): MGHRA, YSYEKL. This sample was included in a study of OX40 agonist ivuxolimab in advanced cancers. About the research overall: A history of anti-PD-1, anti-PD-L1 or anti-CTLA-4 therapy was acceptable, and approximately 40% had some.

The study's findings and limits: Among patients with partial responses at 0.1-3.0 mg/kg, clonal expansion was among the lowest.

TCRdb's table, derived via immunoSEQ multiplex PCR, lists solely in-frame clones and lacks some. Of 50,000 to 75,000 clones in the sample, roughly 90% were seen once. The sequence was obtained from an adult with an advanced solid tumor such as melanoma, head and neck, liver or kidney cancer. The starting material was CD4+ or CD8+ T cells sorted from blood, obtained in a trial of the OX40 agonist ivuxolimab. The rearrangement uses TRBV4-1 and TRBJ2-2; 7 nucleotides line up with TRBD1. The CDR3 protein is CASSQEVPTGRNTGELFF. In DNA, the CDR3 is TGCGCCAGCAGCCAAGAGGTCCCGACAGGGCGGAACACCGGGGAGCTGTTTTTT.